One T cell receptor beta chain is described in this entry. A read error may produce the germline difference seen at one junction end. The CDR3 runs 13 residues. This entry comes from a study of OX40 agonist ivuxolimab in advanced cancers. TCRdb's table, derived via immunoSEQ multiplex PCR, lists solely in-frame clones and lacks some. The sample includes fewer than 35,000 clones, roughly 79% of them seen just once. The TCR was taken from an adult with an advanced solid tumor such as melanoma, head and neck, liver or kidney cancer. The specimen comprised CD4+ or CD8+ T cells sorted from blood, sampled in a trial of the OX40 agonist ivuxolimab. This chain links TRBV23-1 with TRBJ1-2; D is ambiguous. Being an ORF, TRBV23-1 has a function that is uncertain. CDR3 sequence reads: CASRHSAAYGYTF. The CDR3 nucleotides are TGCGCCAGCCGTCATTCGGCCGCCTATGGCTACACCTTC.